This TCR beta chain was sequenced during a study of cytomegalovirus exposure and HLA in healthy donors. Looking at the study overall: Of all 370 or so donors who were genotyped, roughly 81% belonged to the Caucasian-associated ancestry cluster. Overall study findings and caveats: TCR beta V- and J-gene trimming, according to a later analysis, was linked to a missense DCLRE1C variant.

V was clipped by 5 bases and J by 0 bases, with 10 bases between them. Germline values: CDR1 MGHRA, CDR2 YSYEKL. This CDR3 region has 14 residues. Of note for this clone: Its antigen is as yet unknown.

In the PCR, 60 Vbeta and 13 Jbeta primers were used. In the original workflow: About 11 million shared chains were among the approximately 80 million unique TCR beta chains that a later analysis counted. Method: immunoSEQ multiplex PCR; TCRdb's copy keeps in-frame clones and lacks some. The DNA gave D and trimming, while V, J and clone size come from that table. The sample gives 120,000 or so clones, roughly 80% of which show up once; around 3.6% is in the top ten. The rearrangement uses TRBV4-1 and TRBJ1-1; D not certain. This TCR came from a young man in good health and CMV-seronegative. The sequencing sample was made of PBMCs. The CDR3 region is CASSTGFMNTEAFF. The CDR3 nucleotides read TGCGCCAGCAGCACGGGATTCATGAACACTGAAGCTTTCTTT.